This record looks at one T cell receptor beta chain sequence and its context. The CDR3 has 15 residues. This sample was taken from a study of blood T cell repertoires in COVID-19. Profiling relied on immunoSEQ multiplex PCR, and the TCRdb table lists in-frame clones only, not all of them. The table includes hundreds of thousands of clones, 80% to 90% detected once. The sequencing sample was made of peripheral blood. The chain recombines TRBV21-1 with TRBJ2-7; the table calls TRBD1, which could not be checked here. TRBV21-1 is a pseudogene segment. The origin of this receptor is a woman in her 70s with COVID-19, enrolled during active disease. The CDR3 DNA is TGTGCCAGCAATCCGGGACAGGCCACTATCTACGAGCAGTACTTC. Encoded protein: CASNPGQATIYEQYF.